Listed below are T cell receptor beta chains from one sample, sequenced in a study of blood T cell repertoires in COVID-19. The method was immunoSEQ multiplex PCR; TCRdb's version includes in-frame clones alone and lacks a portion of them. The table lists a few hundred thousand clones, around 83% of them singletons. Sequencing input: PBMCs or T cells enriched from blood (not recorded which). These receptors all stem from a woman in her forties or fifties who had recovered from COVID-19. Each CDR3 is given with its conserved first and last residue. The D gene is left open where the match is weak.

CASSRGGDYEQYF TRBJ2-7 TRBD2 TRBV7-2
CASSHTGAGTGELFF TRBJ2-2 TRBD1 TRBV4-3
CATAWREQGAFETQYF TRBJ2-5 NA TRBV24-1
CASSPIGQASNQPQHF TRBJ1-5 TRBD1 TRBV4-1
CASSEGQTNYGYTF TRBJ1-2 TRBD1 TRBV4-3
CASSKNRELIGNTIYF TRBJ1-3 NA TRBV19
CASSPGQGSSNEKLFF TRBJ1-4 TRBD1 TRBV18
CASSHYRSRDRGDGANVLTF TRBJ2-6 TRBD1 TRBV23-1
CASSHSLGGGYSPLHF TRBJ1-6 NA TRBV4-3
CASSLWSGGSYNEQFF TRBJ2-1 NA TRBV18
CASRKRWVDRGRWDTEAFF TRBJ1-1 TRBD1 TRBV2
CASSLGGPLEFSGNTIYF TRBJ1-3 NA TRBV5-4
CASSLGQGHEQFF TRBJ2-1 TRBD1 TRBV7-9
CASRLRGMLDSPLHF TRBJ1-6 NA TRBV7-9
CASSRDSSSYEQYF TRBJ2-7 TRBD1 TRBV5-1
CASSYRDNRYF TRBJ2-7 NA TRBV6-2/TRBV6-3
CASSSSSGVANQPQHF TRBJ1-5 NA TRBV19
CASSETPRGIGYTF TRBJ1-2 NA TRBV6-1
CASSLDPGVNTEAFF TRBJ1-1 NA TRBV5-1
CARGGQRNYSNQPQHF TRBJ1-5 TRBD1 TRBV10-1
CASSVGRQGNSPLHF TRBJ1-6 TRBD1 TRBV9
CASSLSYGQLEGYTF TRBJ1-2 NA TRBV11-2
CAWREVETQYF TRBJ2-5 NA TRBV30
CASRTKAGVERELFF TRBJ2-2 NA TRBV7-3
CASSFGHKTTNEKLFF TRBJ1-4 NA TRBV11-2
CASSPPLRGQGNYGYTF TRBJ1-2 TRBD1 TRBV18
CASSYEGPTNEKLFF TRBJ1-4 NA TRBV6-5
CASSLGVKETQYF TRBJ2-5 NA TRBV11-2
CASTKATYYGYTF TRBJ1-2 NA TRBV19
CALLAGNTGELFF TRBJ2-2 TRBD2 TRBV19
CASSQNSGGATLYNEQFF TRBJ2-1 TRBD2 TRBV18
CASRGGNSNQPQHF TRBJ1-5 NA TRBV6-6
CASSLVQGAGTEAFF TRBJ1-1 TRBD1 TRBV7-8
CAWSADRDYGYTF TRBJ1-2 NA TRBV30
CASSLVARGIETQYF TRBJ2-5 TRBD1 TRBV11-2
CASSGTLAGGRYNEQFF TRBJ2-1 TRBD2 TRBV9
CASSQDSAGGNQPQHF TRBJ1-5 NA TRBV4-1